The present TCR beta chain was sequenced within a study of CD8 T cells in Susac syndrome (dated by TCRdb to the late 2010s). As for the study more broadly: Of the Susac syndrome patients who were sequenced, roughly six had clinically active disease and eight were in clinical remission. At blood withdrawal, Susac syndrome patients were therapy-naive, treated with corticosteroids (with IVIg additionally given to some), or treated with IVIg alone. The study used repertoire sequencing to test whether antigen drove CD8+ T cell activation and differentiation in Susac syndrome. Clonality of the CD8+ T cell repertoire was compared between eleven to twelve healthy donors, roughly 14 Susac syndrome patients and 15 multiple sclerosis patients. Paper-wide results and their limitations: The TCR sequencing and HLA analysis was acknowledged to have included a relatively small number of individuals. In the total CD8+ and CD8+ TEMRA repertoires, around 17 and five Susac-specific public clones, respectively, were identified. Clonal expansion was observed in Susac syndrome CD8+ repertoires, with the highest expansion in CD8+ TEMRA cells and greater expansion in clinically active than in remitting patients.

About this clonotype: Its antigen is still unknown. No much larger clone exists at a distance of one base, and base qualities are not known.

The CDR3 contains 15 residues, cysteine and phenylalanine counted. Just the 45-base CDR3 DNA is kept, in frame starting at base 1. Reading the germline V gene gives CDR1 LGHNT and CDR2 FRNRAP. V gives up 1 base and J gives up 4 bases, and the segment between their germline ends measures 14 bases. RNA was extracted using the RNeasy kit, and roughly 0.45 to 1 ug of the RNA was reverse transcribed with random hexamers. The immunoSEQ multiplex PCR assay, which covers 54 Vbeta and 13 Jbeta segments, was used to amplify TCR beta CDR3 regions. PCR amplification bias was corrected by using a synthetic template baseline for primer optimization and computational correction. The paper's data handling went like this. Reads were annotated to V, D and J genes according to IMGT and were analyzed with immunoSEQ Analyzer, with only productive sequences retained. Clonality was calculated as one minus the Shannon entropy normalized by log2 of the number of productive unique sequences. Public and private clones were assessed among the 100 most prevalent clones of each patient and control. A clone was defined as Susac-specific if it was absent from the healthy and MS cohorts, from approximately 980 published viral clones and from other ImmuneACCESS disease sequences. TCRdb reran the public reads through fastp at Q25 and MiXCR, keeping productive beta chains. One record per CDR3 amino acid sequence lists the most common genes and DNA. TCRdb, rather than the study authors, made the V and J calls. This sample gives 130,000 or so distinct CDR3 sequences in total; 85% to 95% of them show up just once. Jointly, the top ten make up 0.28% of the sample.

High-throughput TCR beta sequencing profiled peripheral blood CD8+ and CD4+ T cells from healthy donors, Susac syndrome patients and multiple sclerosis patients. The Susac syndrome patients fulfilled recently defined diagnostic criteria for either definite or probable disease. Bulk CD8+ and CD4+ T cells were purified by magnetic negative isolation, whereas CD8+ TEMRA cells were enriched by FACS. Blood was drawn into EDTA tubes, processed within 24 hours, and PBMCs were isolated by density gradient centrifugation. PBMCs destined for TCR sequencing were cryopreserved in liquid nitrogen and later thawed in a 37 °C water bath. Purity of sorted or isolated CD4+, CD8+ and CD8+ TEMRA cells was at least 90%.

The sequencing sample was made of CD8+ T cells from PBMCs. The sequence derives from a human donor with Susac syndrome. Rearrangement joined TRBV12-5 to TRBJ2-7, and the D gene may be TRBD2, 6 bases matching. The DNA sequence is given as TGTGCTAGTGGTTTGGGCCCCGGAGGAGGGTACGAGCAGTACTTC. This yields the protein CASGLGPGGGYEQYF.